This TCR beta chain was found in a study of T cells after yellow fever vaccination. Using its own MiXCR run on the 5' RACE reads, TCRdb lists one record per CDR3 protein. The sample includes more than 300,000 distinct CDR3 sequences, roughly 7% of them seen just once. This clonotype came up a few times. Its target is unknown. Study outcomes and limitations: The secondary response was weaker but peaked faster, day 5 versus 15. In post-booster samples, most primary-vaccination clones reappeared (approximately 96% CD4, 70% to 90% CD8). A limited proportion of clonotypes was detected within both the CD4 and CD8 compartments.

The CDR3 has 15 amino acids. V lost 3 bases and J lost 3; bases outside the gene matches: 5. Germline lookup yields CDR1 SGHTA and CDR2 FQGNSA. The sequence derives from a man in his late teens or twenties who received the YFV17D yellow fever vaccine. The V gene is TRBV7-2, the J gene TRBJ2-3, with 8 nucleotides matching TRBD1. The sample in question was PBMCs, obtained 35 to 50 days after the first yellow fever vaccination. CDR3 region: CASSLVTGETDTQYF. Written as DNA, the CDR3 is TGTGCCAGCAGCTTGGTGACAGGGGAGACAGATACGCAGTATTTT.